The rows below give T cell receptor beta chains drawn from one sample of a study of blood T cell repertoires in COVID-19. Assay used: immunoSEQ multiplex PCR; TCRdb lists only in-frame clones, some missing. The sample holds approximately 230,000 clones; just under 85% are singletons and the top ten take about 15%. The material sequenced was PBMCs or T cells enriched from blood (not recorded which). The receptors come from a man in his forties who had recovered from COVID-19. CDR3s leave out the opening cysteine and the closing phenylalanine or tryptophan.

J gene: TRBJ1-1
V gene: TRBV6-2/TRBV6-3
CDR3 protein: ASSYGDSQAF

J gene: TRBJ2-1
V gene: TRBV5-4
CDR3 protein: ASSFGASGRGYNEQF

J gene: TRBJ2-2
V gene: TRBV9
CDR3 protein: ASSAYRATGELF

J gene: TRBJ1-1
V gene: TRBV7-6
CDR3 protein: ASRRRRGNVNTEAF

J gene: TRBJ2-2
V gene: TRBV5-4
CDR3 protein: ASSQDRGSNTGELF

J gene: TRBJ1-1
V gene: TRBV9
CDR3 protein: ASSASYRKTEAF

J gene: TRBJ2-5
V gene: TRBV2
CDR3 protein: ASSLRTSQETQY

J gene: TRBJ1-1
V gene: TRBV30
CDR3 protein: AWSDRRNTEAF

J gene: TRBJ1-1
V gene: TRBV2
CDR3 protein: ASSSLQGLDTEAF

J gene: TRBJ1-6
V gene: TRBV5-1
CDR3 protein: ASSLEQGSSPLH

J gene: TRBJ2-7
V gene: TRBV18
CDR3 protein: ASSGDSAYEQY

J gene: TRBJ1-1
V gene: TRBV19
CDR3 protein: ASTQQPMNTEAF

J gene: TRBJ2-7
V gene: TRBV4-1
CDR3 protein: ASSFQAGDVTYEQY

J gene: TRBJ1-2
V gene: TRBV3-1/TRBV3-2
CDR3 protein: ASSPFPGKGNYGYT

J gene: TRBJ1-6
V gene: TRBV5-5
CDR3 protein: ASSYTRGVGNSPLH

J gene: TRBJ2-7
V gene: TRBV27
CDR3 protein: ASSRGGSYEQY

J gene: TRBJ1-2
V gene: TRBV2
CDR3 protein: ASSEDGANYGYT

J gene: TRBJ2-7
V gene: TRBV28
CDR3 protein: ASSLPGHTSSYEQY

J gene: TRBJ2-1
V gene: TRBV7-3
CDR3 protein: ASSFSGTSSYNEQF

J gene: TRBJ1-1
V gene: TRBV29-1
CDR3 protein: SVAPAWPRYTNTEAF

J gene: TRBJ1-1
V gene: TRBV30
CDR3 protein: AWSLRVTAEAF

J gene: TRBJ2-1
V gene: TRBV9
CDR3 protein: ASSEDSSYNEQF

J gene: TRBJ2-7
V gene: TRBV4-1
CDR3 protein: ASSPGQAYEQY

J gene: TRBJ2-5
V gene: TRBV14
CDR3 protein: ASTKQGVETQY

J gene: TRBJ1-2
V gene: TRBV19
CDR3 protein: ASTSGTNNYGYT

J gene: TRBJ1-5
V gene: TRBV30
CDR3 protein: AYGRGTQPQH

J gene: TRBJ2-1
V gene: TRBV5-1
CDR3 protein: ASSLAAGGKNNEQF

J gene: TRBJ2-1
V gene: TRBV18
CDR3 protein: ASSQGANEQF

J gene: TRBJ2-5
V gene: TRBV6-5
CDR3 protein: ASSSSGGETQY

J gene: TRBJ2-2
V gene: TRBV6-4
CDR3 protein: ASSDWGAGQGTGELF

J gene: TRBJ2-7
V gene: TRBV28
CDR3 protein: ASSSPTGGTYEQY

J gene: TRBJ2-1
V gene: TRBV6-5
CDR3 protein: ASTTPGGWNEQF

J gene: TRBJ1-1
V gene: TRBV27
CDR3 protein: ASSVTGMNTEAF

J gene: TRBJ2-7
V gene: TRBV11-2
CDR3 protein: ASSRGEDYEQY

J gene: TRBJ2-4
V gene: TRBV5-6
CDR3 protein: ASSLEGTGWEIAKNIQY

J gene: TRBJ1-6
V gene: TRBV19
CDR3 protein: ASSGQQNSPLH

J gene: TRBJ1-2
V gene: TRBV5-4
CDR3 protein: ASSLVGTENGYT

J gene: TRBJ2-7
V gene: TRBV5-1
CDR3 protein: ASSPRGITGSRISEQY

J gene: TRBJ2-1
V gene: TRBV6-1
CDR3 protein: ASSESLAGPYNEQF

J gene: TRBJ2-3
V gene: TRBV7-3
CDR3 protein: ASSLRPLGGGTTDTQY

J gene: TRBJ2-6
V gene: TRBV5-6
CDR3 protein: ASSLVLSGANVLT

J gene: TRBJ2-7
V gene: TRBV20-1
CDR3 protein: SASLAGAYEQY

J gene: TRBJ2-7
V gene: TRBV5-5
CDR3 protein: ASSWSGGAYEQY

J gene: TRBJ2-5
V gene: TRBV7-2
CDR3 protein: ASSWQGGGETQY

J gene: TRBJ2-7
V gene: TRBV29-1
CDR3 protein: SANQGGTYEQY

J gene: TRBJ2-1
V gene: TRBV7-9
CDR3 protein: ASSVNLSGDEQF

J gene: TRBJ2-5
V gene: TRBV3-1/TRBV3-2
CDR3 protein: ASSQVTGGETQY